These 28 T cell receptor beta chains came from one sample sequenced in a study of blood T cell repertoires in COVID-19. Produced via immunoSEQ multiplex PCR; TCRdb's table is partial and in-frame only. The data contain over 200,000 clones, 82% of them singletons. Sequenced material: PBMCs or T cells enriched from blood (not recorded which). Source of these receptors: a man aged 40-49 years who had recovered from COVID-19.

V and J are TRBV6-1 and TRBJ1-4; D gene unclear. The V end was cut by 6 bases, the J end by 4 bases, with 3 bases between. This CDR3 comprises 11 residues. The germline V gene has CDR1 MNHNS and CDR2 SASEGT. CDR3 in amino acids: CASSGNEKLFF. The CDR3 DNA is TGTGCCAGCAGCGGTAATGAAAAACTGTTTTTT.

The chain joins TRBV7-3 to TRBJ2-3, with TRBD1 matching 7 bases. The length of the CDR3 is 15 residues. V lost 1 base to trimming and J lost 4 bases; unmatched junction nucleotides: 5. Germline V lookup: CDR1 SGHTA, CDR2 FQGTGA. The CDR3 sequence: CASSLMGQGADTQYF. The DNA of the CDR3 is TGTGCCAGCAGCTTAATGGGGCAGGGGGCAGATACGCAGTATTTT.

This CDR3 is CASSLEQARWAFF. The CDR3 DNA sequence: TGTGCCAGCAGTTTAGAGCAGGCACGGTGGGCTTTCTTT. The chain carries TRBV28 and TRBJ1-1, with D unresolved. The length of the CDR3 is 13 residues. V was cut by 2 bases and J by 11 bases, with 15 bases left in between. Germline CDR1 reads MDHEN; CDR2 reads SYDVKM.

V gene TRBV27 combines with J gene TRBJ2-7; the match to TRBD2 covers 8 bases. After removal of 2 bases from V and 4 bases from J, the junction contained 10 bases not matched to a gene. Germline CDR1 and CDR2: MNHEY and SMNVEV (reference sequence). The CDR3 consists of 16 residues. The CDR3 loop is CASSLGRGTRIYEQYF. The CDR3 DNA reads TGTGCCAGCAGTTTAGGGAGGGGGACTAGAATTTACGAGCAGTACTTC.

CDR3 loop: CASSLQGRGQPQHF. CDR3 coding DNA: TGTGCCAGCAGCTTGCAGGGGCGAGGTCAGCCCCAGCATTTT. The chain is built from TRBV5-5 and TRBJ1-5, with a weak D call TRBD1 (6 bases). CDR3 length: 14 residues. Germline loops: CDR1 SGHKS, CDR2 YYEKEE (reference sequence). V was pared by 1 base and J by 6 bases, with 11 bases between.

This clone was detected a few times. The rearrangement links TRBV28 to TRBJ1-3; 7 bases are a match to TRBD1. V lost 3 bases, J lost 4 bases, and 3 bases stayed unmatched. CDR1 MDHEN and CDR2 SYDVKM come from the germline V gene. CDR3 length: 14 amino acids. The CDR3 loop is CASSFRQGGNTIYF. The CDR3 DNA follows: TGTGCCAGCAGTTTTCGACAGGGAGGAAACACCATATATTTT. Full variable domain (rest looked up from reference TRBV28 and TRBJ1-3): DVKVTQSSRYLVKRTGEKVFLECVQDMDHENMFWYRQDPGLGLRLIYFSYDVKMKEKGDIPEGYSVSREKKERFSLILESASTNQTSMYLCASSFRQGGNTIYFGEGSWLTVV.

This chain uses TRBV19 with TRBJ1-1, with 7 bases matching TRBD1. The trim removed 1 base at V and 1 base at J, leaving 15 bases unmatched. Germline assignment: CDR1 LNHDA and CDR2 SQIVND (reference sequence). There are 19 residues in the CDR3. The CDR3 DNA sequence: TGTGCCAGTAGTATAGGCCCCGGAGGGGGCAAAGGAGGGAACACTGAAGCTTTCTTT. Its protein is CASSIGPGGGKGGNTEAFF.

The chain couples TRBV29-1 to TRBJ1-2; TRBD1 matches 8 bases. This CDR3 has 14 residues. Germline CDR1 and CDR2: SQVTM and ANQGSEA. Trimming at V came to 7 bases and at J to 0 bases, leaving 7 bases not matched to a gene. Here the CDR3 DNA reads TGCAGCGCCAGGGGACAGGCATCTAACTATGGCTACACCTTC. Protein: CSARGQASNYGYTF. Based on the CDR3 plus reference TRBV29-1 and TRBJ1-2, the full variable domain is SAVISQKPSRDICQRGTSLTIQCQVDSQVTMMFWYRQQPGQSLTLIATANQGSEATYESGFVIDKFPISRPNLTFSTLTVSNMSPEDSSIYLCSARGQASNYGYTFGSGTRLTVV.

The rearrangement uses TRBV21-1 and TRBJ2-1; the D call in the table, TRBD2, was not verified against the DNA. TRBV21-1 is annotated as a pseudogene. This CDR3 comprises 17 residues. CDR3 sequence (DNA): TGTGCCAGCAGCAAAGGAGCAAAGCGGGAGTTAGACAATGAGCAGTTCTTC. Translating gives CASSKGAKRELDNEQFF.

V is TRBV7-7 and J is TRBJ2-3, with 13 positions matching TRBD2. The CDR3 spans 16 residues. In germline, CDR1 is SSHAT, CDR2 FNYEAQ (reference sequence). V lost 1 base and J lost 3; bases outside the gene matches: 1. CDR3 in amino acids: CASSLGGLAGTDTQYF. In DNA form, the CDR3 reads TGTGCCAGCAGCTTAGGGGGACTAGCGGGGACAGATACGCAGTATTTT.

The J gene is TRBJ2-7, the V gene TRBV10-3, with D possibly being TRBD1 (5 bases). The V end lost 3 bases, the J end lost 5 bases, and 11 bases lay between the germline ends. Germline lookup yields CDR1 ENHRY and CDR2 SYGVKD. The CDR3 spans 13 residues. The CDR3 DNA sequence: TGTGCCATCAGTGACCAGGGTATAAACGAGCAGTACTTC. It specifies CAISDQGINEQYF.

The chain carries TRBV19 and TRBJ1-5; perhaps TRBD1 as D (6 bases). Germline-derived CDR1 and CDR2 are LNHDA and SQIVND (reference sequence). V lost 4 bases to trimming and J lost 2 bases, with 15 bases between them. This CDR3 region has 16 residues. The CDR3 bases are TGTGCCAGTAGTAACCCACCCAGGGGTGGCAATCAGCCCCAGCATTTT. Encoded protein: CASSNPPRGGNQPQHF.

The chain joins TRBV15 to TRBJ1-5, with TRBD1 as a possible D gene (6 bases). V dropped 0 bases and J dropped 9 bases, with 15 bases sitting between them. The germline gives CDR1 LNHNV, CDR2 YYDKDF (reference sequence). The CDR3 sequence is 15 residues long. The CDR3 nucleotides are TGTGCCACCAGCAGAGATAGGTCAGGGGCCTGGCCCCAGCATTTT. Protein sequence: CATSRDRSGAWPQHF.

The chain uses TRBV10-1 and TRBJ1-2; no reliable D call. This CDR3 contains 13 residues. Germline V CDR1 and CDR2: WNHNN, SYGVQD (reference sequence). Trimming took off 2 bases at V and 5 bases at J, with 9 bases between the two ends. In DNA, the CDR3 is TGCGCCAGCAGTGAGACGCAGGCTTATGGCTACACCTTC. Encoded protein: CASSETQAYGYTF.

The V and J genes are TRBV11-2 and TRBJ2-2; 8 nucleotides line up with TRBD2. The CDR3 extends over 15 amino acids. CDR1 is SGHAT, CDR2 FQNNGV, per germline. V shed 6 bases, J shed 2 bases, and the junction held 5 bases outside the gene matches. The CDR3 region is CASSPLAGNTGELFF. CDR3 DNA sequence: TGTGCCAGCAGTCCGCTAGCGGGCAACACCGGGGAGCTGTTTTTT. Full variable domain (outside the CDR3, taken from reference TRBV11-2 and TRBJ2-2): EAGVAQSPRYKIIEKRQSVAFWCNPISGHATLYWYQQILGQGPKLLIQFQNNGVVDDSQLPKDRFSAERLKGVDSTLKIQPAKLEDSAVYLCASSPLAGNTGELFFGEGSRLTVL.

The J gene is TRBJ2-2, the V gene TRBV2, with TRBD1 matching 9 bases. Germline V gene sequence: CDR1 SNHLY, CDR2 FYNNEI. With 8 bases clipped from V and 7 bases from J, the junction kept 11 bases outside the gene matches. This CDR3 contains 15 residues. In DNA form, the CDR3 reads TGTGCCAGCGCCCCGGGACAGGGAGTCCGCGGGGAGCTGTTTTTT. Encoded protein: CASAPGQGVRGELFF.

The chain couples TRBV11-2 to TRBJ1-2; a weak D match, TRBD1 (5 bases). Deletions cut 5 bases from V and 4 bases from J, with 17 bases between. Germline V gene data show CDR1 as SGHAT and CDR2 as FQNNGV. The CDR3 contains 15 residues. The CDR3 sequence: CASSPGDREAYGYTF. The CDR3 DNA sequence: TGTGCCAGCAGCCCGGGGGACCGGGAAGCCTATGGCTACACCTTC.

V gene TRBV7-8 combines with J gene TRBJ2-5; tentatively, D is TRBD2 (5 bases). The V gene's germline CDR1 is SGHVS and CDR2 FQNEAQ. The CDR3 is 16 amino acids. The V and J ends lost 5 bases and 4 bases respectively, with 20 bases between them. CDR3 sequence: CASSRGLGGSGETQYF. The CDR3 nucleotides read TGTGCCAGCAGCCGAGGGCTAGGTGGCTCGGGAGAGACCCAGTACTTC.

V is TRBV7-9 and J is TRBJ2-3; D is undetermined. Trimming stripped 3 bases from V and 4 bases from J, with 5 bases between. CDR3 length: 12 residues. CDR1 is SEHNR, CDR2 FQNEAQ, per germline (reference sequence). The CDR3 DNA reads TGTGCCAGCAGCTTGCGGTCAGATACGCAGTATTTT. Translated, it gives CASSLRSDTQYF.

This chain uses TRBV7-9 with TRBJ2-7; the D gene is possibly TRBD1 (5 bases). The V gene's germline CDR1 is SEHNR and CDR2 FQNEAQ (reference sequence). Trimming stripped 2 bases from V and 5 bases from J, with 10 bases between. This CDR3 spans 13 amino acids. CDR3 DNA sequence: TGTGCCAGCAGCTTATCCCCAGGGAACGAGCAGTACTTC. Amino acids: CASSLSPGNEQYF.

The DNA of the CDR3 is TGTGCCAGCCGGGACAGGAACACCGGGGAGCTGTTTTTT. This gives the protein CASRDRNTGELFF. The rearrangement joins TRBV28 to TRBJ2-2; 7 positions match TRBD1. V shed 8 bases, J shed 1 base, and the junction held 1 base outside the gene matches. Germline loops: CDR1 MDHEN, CDR2 SYDVKM. CDR3 length: 13 amino acids.

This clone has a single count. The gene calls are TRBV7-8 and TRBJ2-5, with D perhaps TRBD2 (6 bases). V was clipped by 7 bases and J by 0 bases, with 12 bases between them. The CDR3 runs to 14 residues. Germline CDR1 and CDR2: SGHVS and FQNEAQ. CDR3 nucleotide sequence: TGTGCCAGCAACCTGGGACTGCACCAAGAGACCCAGTACTTC. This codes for CASNLGLHQETQYF.

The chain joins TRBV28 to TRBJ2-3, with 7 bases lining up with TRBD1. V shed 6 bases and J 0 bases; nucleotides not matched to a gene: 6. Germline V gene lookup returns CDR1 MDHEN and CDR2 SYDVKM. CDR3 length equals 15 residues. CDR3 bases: TGTGCCAGCAGCACAGGGGTCACTAGCACAGATACGCAGTATTTT. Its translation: CASSTGVTSTDTQYF.

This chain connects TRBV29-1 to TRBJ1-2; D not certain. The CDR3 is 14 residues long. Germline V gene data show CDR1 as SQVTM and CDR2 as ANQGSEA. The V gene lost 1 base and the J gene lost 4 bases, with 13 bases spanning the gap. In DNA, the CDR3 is TGCAGCGTTGAAGTTCGAGGGCGGAGCTATGGCTACACCTTC. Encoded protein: CSVEVRGRSYGYTF. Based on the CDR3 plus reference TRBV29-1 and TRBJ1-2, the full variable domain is SAVISQKPSRDICQRGTSLTIQCQVDSQVTMMFWYRQQPGQSLTLIATANQGSEATYESGFVIDKFPISRPNLTFSTLTVSNMSPEDSSIYLCSVEVRGRSYGYTFGSGTRLTVV.

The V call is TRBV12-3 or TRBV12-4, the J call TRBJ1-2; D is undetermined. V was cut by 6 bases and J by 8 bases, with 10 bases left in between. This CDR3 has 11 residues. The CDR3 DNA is TGTGCCAGCAGCCTGGTCGGGGGCTACACCTTC. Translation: CASSLVGGYTF.

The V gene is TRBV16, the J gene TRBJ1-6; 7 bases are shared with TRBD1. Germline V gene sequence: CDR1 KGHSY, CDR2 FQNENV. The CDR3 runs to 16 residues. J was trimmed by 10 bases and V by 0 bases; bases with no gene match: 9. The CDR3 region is CASSQSVTGARSPLHF. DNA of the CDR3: TGTGCCAGCAGCCAATCGGTTACAGGGGCCCGGTCACCCCTCCACTTT. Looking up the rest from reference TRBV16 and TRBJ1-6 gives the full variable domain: GEEVAQTPKHLVRGEGQKAKLYCAPIKGHSYVFWYQQVLKNEFKFLISFQNENVFDETGMPKERFSAKCLPNSPCSLEIQATKLEDSAVYFCASSQSVTGARSPLHFGNGTRLTVT.

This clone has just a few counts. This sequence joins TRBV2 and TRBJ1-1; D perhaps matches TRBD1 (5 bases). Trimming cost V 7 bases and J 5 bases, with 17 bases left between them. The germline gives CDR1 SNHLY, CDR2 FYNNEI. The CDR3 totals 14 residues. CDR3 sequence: CASTTPRGGTEAFF. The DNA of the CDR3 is TGTGCCAGCACCACACCAAGGGGTGGGACTGAAGCTTTCTTT.

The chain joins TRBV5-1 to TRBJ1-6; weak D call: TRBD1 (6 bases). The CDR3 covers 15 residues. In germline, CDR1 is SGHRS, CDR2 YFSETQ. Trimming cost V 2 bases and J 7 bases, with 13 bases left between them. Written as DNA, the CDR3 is TGCGCCAGCAGCTTAGCCCCAGGGGACAATTCACCCCTCCACTTT. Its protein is CASSLAPGDNSPLHF.